The sequence of this T cell receptor (beta chain) was determined in a study of glioma-infiltrating T cells (dated by TCRdb to 2016 to 2018). Background on the whole study: The study sequenced TCR alpha- and beta-chain repertoires from glioma tissue, from non-neoplastic brain tissue and from matched peripheral blood mononuclear cells. The paired cohort was made up of three low-grade glioma patients, 7 or 8 primary glioblastoma patients and three non-glioma patients who contributed non-neoplastic brain tissue. To measure how far tissue and blood T-cell populations diverged, each tissue-infiltrating repertoire was compared against the peripheral blood repertoire of the same patient. The research as a whole found: VJ-independent divergence between tissue and blood was found to be below expectation in non-neoplastic patients but above expectation in all gliomas, particularly low-grade gliomas. Group comparisons rested on small numbers: three non-neoplastic, three low-grade glioma and fewer than 10 glioblastoma patients. Tissue and blood shared very few CDR3 sequences, a result attributed to high CDR3 diversity and limited sampling.

The iRepertoire nested amplicon-rescue multiplex PCR (arm-PCR) platform was used to amplify TCR alpha and beta CDR3 regions from RNA. One-step reverse transcription and amplification used about 95-400 ng of tissue mRNA or PBMC total RNA as input. Following bead purification, Illumina adapters were added through a secondary multiplex PCR, and the libraries were then gel-purified between 200 and 400 bp. Internal 6-nucleotide barcodes were carried by the libraries and were used for demultiplexing. The libraries were sequenced on an Illumina MiSeq using 2x220 or 2x250 nucleotide paired-end reads. On the authors' methods: FLASH 1.2.11 was used to merge paired reads, and BWA-MEM then aligned the reads to the GRCh37 human genome before TRA and TRB reads were extracted. V and J assignment used an IMGT-derived reference of cassette sequences and CDR3 motifs that included pseudogenes. Three-frame translation of reads was performed, and productive CDR3s were defined as those with a C...FGXG motif and no stop codons. Clonotypes were defined as unique combinations of V-J cassette pair and CDR3 amino acid sequence. Filtering of reads was based on Hamming distance, with the threshold set by the sequence error rate of each sample in mapped regions. The public reads were reprocessed in TCRdb via fastp at Q25 and MiXCR, keeping in-frame beta chains. Records with the same CDR3 protein are collapsed into one entry carrying the most frequent genes and DNA. TCRdb's processing, not the authors', yielded these V and J calls. The sample table holds under 200,000 distinct CDR3 sequences, of which around 45% were seen once. The ten largest clones add up to roughly 5.2% of the sample.

CDR3 length: 14 amino acids, cysteine to phenylalanine. CDR3 DNA only is kept here, 42 bases in frame from base 1. The trim is 5 bases for V and 0 bases for J, with a gap of 10 bases between the germline ends. CDR1 and CDR2, per the germline V gene, are MNHNS and SASEGT. This clonotype is medium-sized (0.01 to 0.1%). Its binding antigen is unknown. Per-nucleotide qualities are absent, and no much larger clonotype sits a single base away. This chain is built from TRBV6-1 and TRBJ1-2; there is no confident call for the D gene. The sequencing sample was made of glioma tissue, nonneoplastic brain tissue, or PBMCs (not recorded which). This clonotype was obtained from a human donor with low-grade glioma or glioblastoma, undergoing nonglioma brain surgery, or in good health (not recorded which). The bases are TGTGCCAGCAGTTATGACGACACTAACTATGGCTACACCTTC. The encoded protein is CASSYDDTNYGYTF.